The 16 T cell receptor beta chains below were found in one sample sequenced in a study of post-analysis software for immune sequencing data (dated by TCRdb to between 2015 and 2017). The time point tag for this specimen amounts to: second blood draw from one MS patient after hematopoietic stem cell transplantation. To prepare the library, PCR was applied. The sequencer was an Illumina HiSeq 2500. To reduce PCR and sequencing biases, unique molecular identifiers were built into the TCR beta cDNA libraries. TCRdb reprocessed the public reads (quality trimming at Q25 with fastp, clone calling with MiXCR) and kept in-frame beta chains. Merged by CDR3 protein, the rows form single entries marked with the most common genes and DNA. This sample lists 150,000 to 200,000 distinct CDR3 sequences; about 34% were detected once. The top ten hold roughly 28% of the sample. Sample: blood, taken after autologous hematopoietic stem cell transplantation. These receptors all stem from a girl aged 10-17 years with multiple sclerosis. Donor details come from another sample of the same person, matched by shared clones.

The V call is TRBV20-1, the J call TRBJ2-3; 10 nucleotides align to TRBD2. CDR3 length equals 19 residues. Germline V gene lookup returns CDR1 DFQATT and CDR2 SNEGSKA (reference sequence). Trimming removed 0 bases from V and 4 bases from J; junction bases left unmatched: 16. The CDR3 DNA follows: TGCAGTGCTAGAGATGGGGGGCCGGAGCGGGAGGGCCCCGCAGATACGCAGTATTTT. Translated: CSARDGGPEREGPADTQYF.

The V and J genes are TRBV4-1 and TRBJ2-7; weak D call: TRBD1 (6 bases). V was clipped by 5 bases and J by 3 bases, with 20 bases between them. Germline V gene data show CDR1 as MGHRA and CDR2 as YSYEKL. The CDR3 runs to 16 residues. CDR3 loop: CASSSPPRTVDYEQYF. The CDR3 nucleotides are TGCGCCAGCAGCTCCCCACCGCGGACAGTAGACTACGAGCAGTACTTC.

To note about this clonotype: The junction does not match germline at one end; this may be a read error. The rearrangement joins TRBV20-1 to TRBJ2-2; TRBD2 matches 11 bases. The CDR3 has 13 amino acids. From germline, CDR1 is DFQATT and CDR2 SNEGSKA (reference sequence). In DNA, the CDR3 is TGCAGTGCCGCTAGCGGGAGGACCGGGGAGCGGTTTTTT. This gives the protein CSAASGRTGERFF.

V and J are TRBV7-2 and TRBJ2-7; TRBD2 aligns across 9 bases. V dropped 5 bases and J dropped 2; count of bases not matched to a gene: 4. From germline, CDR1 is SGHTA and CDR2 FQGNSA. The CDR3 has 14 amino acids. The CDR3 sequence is CTSSTGLATYEQYF. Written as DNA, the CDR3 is TGTACCAGCAGCACAGGACTAGCGACCTACGAGCAGTACTTC.

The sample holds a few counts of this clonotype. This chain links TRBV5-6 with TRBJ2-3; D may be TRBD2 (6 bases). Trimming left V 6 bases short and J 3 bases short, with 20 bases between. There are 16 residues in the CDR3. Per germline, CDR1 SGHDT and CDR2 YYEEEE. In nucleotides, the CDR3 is TGTGCCAGCACCCTCGCTAATCCGGAGGGGACAGATACGCAGTATTTT. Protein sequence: CASTLANPEGTDTQYF.

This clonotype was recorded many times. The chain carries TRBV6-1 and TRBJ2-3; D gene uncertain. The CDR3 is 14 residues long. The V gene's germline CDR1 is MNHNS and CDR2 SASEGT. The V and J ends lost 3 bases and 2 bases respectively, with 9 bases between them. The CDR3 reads CASSDALLTDTQYF. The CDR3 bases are TGTGCCAGCAGTGACGCACTCCTCACAGATACGCAGTATTTT.

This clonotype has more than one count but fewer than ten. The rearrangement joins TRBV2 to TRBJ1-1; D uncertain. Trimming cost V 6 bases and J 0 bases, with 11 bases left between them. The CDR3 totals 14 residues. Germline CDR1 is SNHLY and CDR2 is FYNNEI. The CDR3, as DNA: TGTGCCAGCAGGGACGGAAACATGAACACTGAAGCTTTCTTT. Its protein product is CASRDGNMNTEAFF.

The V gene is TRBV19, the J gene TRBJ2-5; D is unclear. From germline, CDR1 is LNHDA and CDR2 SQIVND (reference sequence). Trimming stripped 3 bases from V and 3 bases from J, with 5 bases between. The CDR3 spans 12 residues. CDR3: CASSIGEETQYF. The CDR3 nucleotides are TGTGCCAGTAGTATTGGGGAAGAGACCCAGTACTTC.

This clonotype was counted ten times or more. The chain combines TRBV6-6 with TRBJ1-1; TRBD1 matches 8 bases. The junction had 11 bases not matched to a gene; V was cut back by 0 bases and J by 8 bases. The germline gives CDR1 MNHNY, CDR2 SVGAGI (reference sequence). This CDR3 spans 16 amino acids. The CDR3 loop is CASSYSRSGTGPEAFF. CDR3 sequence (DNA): TGTGCCAGCAGTTACTCTCGCTCCGGGACAGGTCCAGAAGCTTTCTTT.

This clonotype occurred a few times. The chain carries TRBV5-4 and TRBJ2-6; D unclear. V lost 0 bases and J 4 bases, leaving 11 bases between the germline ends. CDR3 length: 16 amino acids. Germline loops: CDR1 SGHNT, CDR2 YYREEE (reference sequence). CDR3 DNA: TGTGCCAGCAGCTTGGAGTACAGAGGAGGGGCCAACGTCCTGACTTTC. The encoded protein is CASSLEYRGGANVLTF.

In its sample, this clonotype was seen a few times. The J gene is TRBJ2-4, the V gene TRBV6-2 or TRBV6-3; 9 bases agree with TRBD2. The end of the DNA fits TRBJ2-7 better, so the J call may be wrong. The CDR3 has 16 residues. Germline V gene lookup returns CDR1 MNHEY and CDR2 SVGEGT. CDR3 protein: CASRGWTSVSSYEQYF. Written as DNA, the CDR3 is TGTGCCAGCAGGGGATGGACTAGCGTCTCCTCCTACGAGCAGTACTTC.

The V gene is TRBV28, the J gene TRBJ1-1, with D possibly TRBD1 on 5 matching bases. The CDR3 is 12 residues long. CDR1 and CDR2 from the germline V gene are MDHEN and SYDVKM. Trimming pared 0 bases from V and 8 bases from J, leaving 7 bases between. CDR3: CASSLWGQEAFF. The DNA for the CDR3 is TGTGCCAGCAGTTTATGGGGGCAAGAAGCTTTCTTT.

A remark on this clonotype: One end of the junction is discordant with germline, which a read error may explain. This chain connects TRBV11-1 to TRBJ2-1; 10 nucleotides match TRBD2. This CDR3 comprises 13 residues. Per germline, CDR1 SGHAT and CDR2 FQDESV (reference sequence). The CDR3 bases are TGTGCCAGCAGCCTAGCGGGAGTCAATGAGCAGTTCTTC. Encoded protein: CASSLAGVNEQFF.

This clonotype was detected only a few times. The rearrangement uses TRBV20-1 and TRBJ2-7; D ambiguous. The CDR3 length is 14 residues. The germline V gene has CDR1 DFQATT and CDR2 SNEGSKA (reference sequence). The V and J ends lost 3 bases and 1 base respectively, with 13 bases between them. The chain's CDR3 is CSASRGTNSYEQYF. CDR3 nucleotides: TGCAGTGCTAGTCGAGGAACTAATTCCTACGAGCAGTACTTC.

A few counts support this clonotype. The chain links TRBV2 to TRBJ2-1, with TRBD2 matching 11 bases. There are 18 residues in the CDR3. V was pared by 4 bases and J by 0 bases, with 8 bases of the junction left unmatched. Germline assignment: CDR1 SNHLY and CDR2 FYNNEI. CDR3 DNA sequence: TGTGCCAGCAGTGTTGGCCTAGCGGGAGGTACCTCCTACAATGAGCAGTTCTTC. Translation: CASSVGLAGGTSYNEQFF.

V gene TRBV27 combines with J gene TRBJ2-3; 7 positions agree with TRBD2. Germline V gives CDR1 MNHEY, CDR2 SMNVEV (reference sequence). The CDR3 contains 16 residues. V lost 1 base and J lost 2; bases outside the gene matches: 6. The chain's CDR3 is CASSLYGGGTTDTQYF. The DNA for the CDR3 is TGTGCCAGCAGTTTATATGGGGGAGGGACCACAGATACGCAGTATTTT.